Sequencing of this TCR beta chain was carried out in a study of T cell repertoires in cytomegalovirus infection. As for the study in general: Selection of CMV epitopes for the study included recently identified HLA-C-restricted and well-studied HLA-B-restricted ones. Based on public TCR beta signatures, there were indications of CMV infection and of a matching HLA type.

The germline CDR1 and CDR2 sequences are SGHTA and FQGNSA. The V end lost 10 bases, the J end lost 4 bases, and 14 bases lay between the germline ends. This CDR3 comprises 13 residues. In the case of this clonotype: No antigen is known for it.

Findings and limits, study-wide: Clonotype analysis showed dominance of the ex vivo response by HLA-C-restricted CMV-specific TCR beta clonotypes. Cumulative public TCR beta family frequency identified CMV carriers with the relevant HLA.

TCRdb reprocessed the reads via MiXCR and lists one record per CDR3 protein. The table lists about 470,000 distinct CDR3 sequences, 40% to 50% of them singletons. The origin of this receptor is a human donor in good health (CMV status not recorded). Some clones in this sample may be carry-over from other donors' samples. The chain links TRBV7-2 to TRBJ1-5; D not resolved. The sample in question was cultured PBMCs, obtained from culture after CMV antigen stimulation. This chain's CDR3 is CATGRDWNQPQHF. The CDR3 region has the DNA TGTGCCACCGGACGTGACTGGAATCAGCCCCAGCATTTT.